The clone carrying this T cell receptor (beta chain) was counted ten times or more. TCRdb ran MiXCR on the 5' RACE reads and lists one entry per CDR3 protein. The sample has around 26,000 distinct CDR3 sequences; approximately 6.6% are singletons. These data belong to a study of neurological immune-mediated disorders. The CDR3 length is 15 residues. Germline loops: CDR1 DFQATT, CDR2 SNEGSKA (reference sequence). V was pared by 0 bases and J by 0 bases, with 10 bases between. PBMCs stored at -80 C, 2 million in total, were the source of the unsorted libraries. The rearrangement links TRBV20-1 to TRBJ2-3, with D tentatively TRBD1 (6 bases). The sequencing input was PBMCs. This TCR derives from a woman aged 45-65 years in good health. The CDR3 is CSARDWGLSTDTQYF. The CDR3 bases are TGCAGTGCTAGAGACTGGGGGCTTAGCACAGATACGCAGTATTTT.